Below, one T cell receptor beta chain is given with its context. The target antigen is unknown. Amplified TCR beta CDR3 regions derived from RNA transcripts. A first-round RT-PCR of the TCR CDR3 used the HTBI primer set. One entry per CDR3 protein results from TCRdb running MiXCR on the multiplex PCR reads. The data show roughly 350,000 distinct CDR3 sequences, around 13% seen once. Trimming cost V 8 bases and J 3 bases, with 11 bases left between them. CDR1 is ENHRY and CDR2 is SYGVKD in the germline V gene. CDR3 size: 13 residues. Patients with ophthalmopathy all had a Clinical Activity Score of at least 3, a NOSPECS grade of at least 4 and duration under 3 months. Clinical symptoms, serum thyroxine and TRAb, thyroid ultrasound and orbital computed tomography together formed the diagnostic basis. The entry originates in a study of T cells in Graves' hyperthyroidism and ophthalmopathy. Study as a whole: Before treatment of any kind, peripheral blood was taken at initial diagnosis.

Study-wide results and limits: Most thyroid clonotypes with frequency above 0.001 were detected in blood.

The rearrangement joins TRBV10-3 to TRBJ1-5; maybe TRBD1 (6 bases). This receptor was identified in a woman aged 25-40 years with Graves' ophthalmopathy. Sequenced input: blood. CDR3 loop: CAIQTGPNQPQHF. DNA for the CDR3: TGTGCCATCCAAACAGGGCCCAATCAGCCCCAGCATTTT.